These T cell receptor beta chains were read from a single sample in a study of T cell changes during pregnancy in multiple sclerosis. Profiling relied on immunoSEQ multiplex PCR, and the TCRdb table lists in-frame clones only, not all of them. The repertoire consists of 75,000 to 95,000 clones, with around 94% occurring once and the leading ten covering more than 2%. Sequencing was performed on peripheral blood, taken after pregnancy. The receptors originated from a female donor with multiple sclerosis, enrolled in a pregnancy study. CDR3s include the opening cysteine and the closing phenylalanine or tryptophan. The order of the fields is V gene, clone size, D gene, J gene, CDR3 length, CDR3 protein, CDR3 DNA. The D gene is left open where the match is weak. Rows may omit the clone size; those that give it use once, few, many or a size class.

v_call: TRBV9; clone_size: -; d_call: -; j_call: TRBJ2-6; cdr3_length: 14; cdr3_aa: CASSRRLGANVLTF; cdr3_nt: TGTGCCAGCAGCCGGCGGTTAGGGGCCAACGTCCTGACTTTC
v_call: TRBV30; clone_size: -; d_call: TRBD1; j_call: TRBJ2-7; cdr3_length: 13; cdr3_aa: CAWAPDRGNEQYF; cdr3_nt: TGTGCCTGGGCCCCCGACAGGGGTAACGAGCAGTACTTC
v_call: TRBV11-3; clone_size: -; d_call: TRBD1; j_call: TRBJ2-2; cdr3_length: 15; cdr3_aa: CASSRTGPNTGELFF; cdr3_nt: TGTGCCAGCAGCCGGACAGGGCCGAACACCGGGGAGCTGTTTTTT
v_call: TRBV7-8; clone_size: few; d_call: -; j_call: TRBJ2-3; cdr3_length: 12; cdr3_aa: CASSLVSNTQYF; cdr3_nt: TGTGCCAGCAGCTTAGTTTCAAATACGCAGTATTTT
v_call: TRBV6-5; clone_size: -; d_call: -; j_call: TRBJ2-7; cdr3_length: 13; cdr3_aa: CASSFSKSSGQYF; cdr3_nt: TGTGCCAGCAGTTTCTCAAAAAGTTCGGGGCAGTACTTC
v_call: TRBV7-3; clone_size: -; d_call: -; j_call: TRBJ1-1; cdr3_length: 14; cdr3_aa: CASRIQGSSTEAFF; cdr3_nt: TGTGCCAGCAGAATTCAGGGGAGTTCCACTGAAGCTTTCTTT
v_call: TRBV5-1; clone_size: -; d_call: -; j_call: TRBJ2-7; cdr3_length: 15; cdr3_aa: CASSLALGGLGEQYF; cdr3_nt: TGCGCCAGCAGCTTGGCCCTGGGGGGGCTTGGGGAGCAGTACTTC
v_call: TRBV6-4; clone_size: -; d_call: -; j_call: TRBJ2-1; cdr3_length: 16; cdr3_aa: CASSNLAKSSYNEQFF; cdr3_nt: TGTGCCAGCAGTAATTTAGCGAAAAGCTCCTACAATGAGCAGTTCTTC
v_call: TRBV27; clone_size: -; d_call: TRBD1; j_call: TRBJ2-7; cdr3_length: 15; cdr3_aa: CASSPRQGAAYEQYF; cdr3_nt: TGTGCCAGCAGTCCACGACAGGGGGCCGCGTACGAGCAGTACTTC
v_call: TRBV30; clone_size: -; d_call: TRBD2; j_call: TRBJ2-7; cdr3_length: 16; cdr3_aa: CAWSPPRTSPLDEQYF; cdr3_nt: TGTGCCTGGAGCCCACCCCGGACTAGCCCTTTAGACGAGCAGTACTTC
v_call: TRBV2; clone_size: few; d_call: TRBD1; j_call: TRBJ1-2; cdr3_length: 13; cdr3_aa: CAREDRRDYGYTF; cdr3_nt: TGTGCCAGGGAGGACAGGAGAGACTATGGCTACACCTTC
v_call: TRBV6-1; clone_size: once; d_call: -; j_call: TRBJ1-1; cdr3_length: 11; cdr3_aa: CASSDIGEAFF; cdr3_nt: TGTGCCAGCAGTGATATCGGTGAAGCTTTCTTT
v_call: TRBV19; clone_size: few; d_call: -; j_call: TRBJ2-2; cdr3_length: 15; cdr3_aa: CASTHLEENTGELFF; cdr3_nt: TGTGCCAGTACTCACTTAGAGGAAAACACCGGGGAGCTGTTTTTT
v_call: TRBV27; clone_size: -; d_call: TRBD1; j_call: TRBJ1-6; cdr3_length: 14; cdr3_aa: CASTGTGYNSPLHF; cdr3_nt: TGTGCCAGCACGGGGACAGGCTATAATTCACCCCTCCACTTT
v_call: TRBV20-1; clone_size: -; d_call: -; j_call: TRBJ2-5; cdr3_length: 10; cdr3_aa: CSALQETQYF; cdr3_nt: TGCAGTGCACTCCAAGAGACCCAGTACTTC
v_call: TRBV30; clone_size: -; d_call: TRBD2; j_call: TRBJ2-1; cdr3_length: 12; cdr3_aa: CAWSALTSPQFF; cdr3_nt: TGTGCCTGGAGTGCCCTGACTAGCCCGCAGTTCTTC
v_call: TRBV7-6; clone_size: -; d_call: TRBD2; j_call: TRBJ2-5; cdr3_length: 14; cdr3_aa: CASRTSGSLETQYF; cdr3_nt: TGTGCCAGCAGGACTAGCGGGAGCTTGGAGACCCAGTACTTC
v_call: TRBV7-9; clone_size: -; d_call: -; j_call: TRBJ2-5; cdr3_length: 16; cdr3_aa: CASSPVGVRNQETQYF; cdr3_nt: TGTGCCAGCAGCCCGGTGGGAGTCCGCAACCAAGAGACCCAGTACTTC
v_call: TRBV4-2; clone_size: once; d_call: -; j_call: TRBJ2-7; cdr3_length: 15; cdr3_aa: CASSQEVAESYEQYF; cdr3_nt: TGTGCCAGCAGCCAAGAAGTAGCGGAGAGCTACGAGCAGTACTTC
v_call: TRBV7-2; clone_size: -; d_call: -; j_call: TRBJ1-1; cdr3_length: 15; cdr3_aa: CASSLTPGLNTEAFF; cdr3_nt: TGTGCCAGCAGCTTAACCCCAGGGTTAAACACTGAAGCTTTCTTT
v_call: TRBV7-9; clone_size: few; d_call: TRBD1; j_call: TRBJ1-5; cdr3_length: 14; cdr3_aa: CASSLDRGNQPQHF; cdr3_nt: TGTGCCAGCAGTCTGGACAGGGGAAATCAGCCCCAGCATTTT
v_call: TRBV25-1; clone_size: -; d_call: -; j_call: TRBJ2-3; cdr3_length: 17; cdr3_aa: CASSLPAQGPSTDTQYF; cdr3_nt: TGTGCCAGCTCCCTTCCCGCTCAGGGCCCTAGCACAGATACGCAGTATTTT
v_call: TRBV7-3; clone_size: -; d_call: TRBD1; j_call: TRBJ2-1; cdr3_length: 15; cdr3_aa: CASSLGQGWDNEQFF; cdr3_nt: TGTGCCAGCAGCTTAGGACAGGGGTGGGACAATGAGCAGTTCTTC
v_call: TRBV9; clone_size: once; d_call: -; j_call: TRBJ1-5; cdr3_length: 15; cdr3_aa: CASSVAGDINQPQHF; cdr3_nt: TGTGCCAGCAGCGTAGCAGGGGACATCAATCAGCCCCAGCATTTT
v_call: TRBV27; clone_size: -; d_call: -; j_call: TRBJ1-5; cdr3_length: 16; cdr3_aa: CASSFGRANSNQPQHF; cdr3_nt: TGTGCCAGCAGTTTCGGGAGGGCTAATAGCAATCAGCCCCAGCATTTT
v_call: TRBV4-3; clone_size: -; d_call: -; j_call: TRBJ2-7; cdr3_length: 15; cdr3_aa: CASSQGTGSSYEQYF; cdr3_nt: TGCGCCAGCAGCCAAGGAACAGGGAGCTCCTACGAGCAGTACTTC
v_call: TRBV6-4; clone_size: many; d_call: TRBD2; j_call: TRBJ2-3; cdr3_length: 15; cdr3_aa: CASSDGGGDTDTQYF; cdr3_nt: TGTGCCAGCAGTGACGGTGGGGGGGACACAGATACGCAGTATTTT